The source of this T cell receptor beta chain is a study of CDR3 diversity in severe acne. This clonotype was counted many times. TCRdb reprocessed the PCR reads with MiXCR, giving one entry per CDR3 protein. The data contain over 100,000 distinct CDR3 sequences, 51% of them seen just once; the ten biggest clones take up around 11%. CDR3 length: 14 residues. V lost 4 bases to trimming and J lost 4 bases, with 15 bases between them. Germline V lookup: CDR1 SGHDT, CDR2 YYEEEE. V is TRBV5-6 and J is TRBJ2-7; weak D call: TRBD1 (5 bases). Sequencing was done on a sample of blood. This TCR came from a male donor with acne. CDR3 DNA: TGTGCCAGCAGCCTGGCGGAACAGGAGTACGAGCAGTACTTC. It yields the protein CASSLAEQEYEQYF.